Listed below are T cell receptor beta chains from one sample, sequenced in a study of blood T cell repertoires in COVID-19. Measured with immunoSEQ multiplex PCR; TCRdb has only the in-frame clones, and not every one. Altogether 350,000 to 450,000 clones are present, just under 90% being singletons, with the ten largest covering 1.7%. The material sequenced was PBMCs or T cells enriched from blood (not recorded which). The receptors originated from a woman aged 25 to 39 who had recovered from COVID-19. Each CDR3 is given without its conserved first and last residue.

v_call: TRBV28
j_call: TRBJ1-1
cdr3_aa: ASSPPTGYAF

v_call: TRBV12-5
j_call: TRBJ2-2
cdr3_aa: ASGPTGSPYIGELF

v_call: TRBV30
j_call: TRBJ1-1
cdr3_aa: AWTGRTEAF

v_call: TRBV5-1
j_call: TRBJ1-6
cdr3_aa: ASSLVQNSPLH

v_call: TRBV11-2
j_call: TRBJ2-5
cdr3_aa: ASSLDLTRETQY

v_call: TRBV30
j_call: TRBJ1-4
cdr3_aa: AWRPKPGTGFEKLF

v_call: TRBV29-1
j_call: TRBJ1-2
cdr3_aa: SVEDTGGYGYT

v_call: TRBV28
j_call: TRBJ1-5
cdr3_aa: ASSIRDLSNQPQH

v_call: TRBV30
j_call: TRBJ1-2
cdr3_aa: AWSVLAQEIYGYT

v_call: TRBV5-1
j_call: TRBJ1-5
cdr3_aa: ASSLDGFEAQH

v_call: TRBV6-5
j_call: TRBJ2-7
cdr3_aa: ASSYRQYSSYEQY

v_call: TRBV18
j_call: TRBJ2-5
cdr3_aa: ASSFRGGETQY

v_call: TRBV10-2
j_call: TRBJ1-5
cdr3_aa: ASSESTGGAQPQH

v_call: TRBV27
j_call: TRBJ1-6
cdr3_aa: ASARGIGNSPLH

v_call: TRBV27
j_call: TRBJ2-7
cdr3_aa: ASSYRSSYEQY

v_call: TRBV4-1
j_call: TRBJ1-4
cdr3_aa: ASSQDGAFNEKLF

v_call: TRBV30
j_call: TRBJ2-7
cdr3_aa: AWSVLIGRGEDEQY

v_call: TRBV9
j_call: TRBJ1-1
cdr3_aa: ASSLGQGGTEAF

v_call: TRBV5-1
j_call: TRBJ1-3
cdr3_aa: ASSLSGNSGNTIY

v_call: TRBV5-1
j_call: TRBJ2-7
cdr3_aa: ASSPTDRGLVYEQY

v_call: TRBV15
j_call: TRBJ1-6
cdr3_aa: ATSRVMGQGGSPLH

v_call: TRBV5-1
j_call: TRBJ1-1
cdr3_aa: ASSSQTGLNTEAF

v_call: TRBV7-9
j_call: TRBJ2-5
cdr3_aa: ASGTGDPRETQY

v_call: TRBV7-9
j_call: TRBJ1-2
cdr3_aa: ASSLLVQGVGYT

v_call: TRBV4-3
j_call: TRBJ1-2
cdr3_aa: ASSQDLYTGYT

v_call: TRBV5-6
j_call: TRBJ1-5
cdr3_aa: ASSLAGGRNQPQH

v_call: TRBV11-2
j_call: TRBJ2-3
cdr3_aa: ASSLRTSGGYTDTQY

v_call: TRBV2
j_call: TRBJ2-5
cdr3_aa: ASSELWSKPKETQY

v_call: TRBV7-9
j_call: TRBJ2-2
cdr3_aa: ASRADRKLNTGELF

v_call: TRBV29-1
j_call: TRBJ2-2
cdr3_aa: SVSLAGVTGELF

v_call: TRBV19
j_call: TRBJ2-1
cdr3_aa: ASRKSWLAGDNEQF

v_call: TRBV30
j_call: TRBJ2-7
cdr3_aa: AWSVFFGQGSYEQY

v_call: TRBV5-1
j_call: TRBJ2-7
cdr3_aa: ASSLGVSYEQY

v_call: TRBV4-3
j_call: TRBJ2-3
cdr3_aa: ASSPDRGLGDTQY

v_call: TRBV5-6
j_call: TRBJ1-4
cdr3_aa: ASSPGTGSEKLF

v_call: TRBV4-2
j_call: TRBJ2-1
cdr3_aa: ASSQLPGLAGPPQF

v_call: TRBV7-9
j_call: TRBJ1-4
cdr3_aa: ASSLGRAGGEKLF

v_call: TRBV28
j_call: TRBJ2-4
cdr3_aa: ASTPASIAKNIQY

v_call: TRBV9
j_call: TRBJ2-1
cdr3_aa: ASSVGVEQF

v_call: TRBV7-2
j_call: TRBJ2-2
cdr3_aa: ASSLQGIGFGELF

v_call: TRBV10-3
j_call: TRBJ2-7
cdr3_aa: AIRGRGAGYEQY

v_call: TRBV4-1
j_call: TRBJ2-3
cdr3_aa: ASSPLGQGATDTQY

v_call: TRBV19
j_call: TRBJ2-7
cdr3_aa: APTRTSGSSYEQY

v_call: TRBV6-1
j_call: TRBJ2-7
cdr3_aa: ASSERVAGLSYEQY

v_call: TRBV4-2
j_call: TRBJ2-1
cdr3_aa: ASSQDGRGGRNNEQF

v_call: TRBV11-2
j_call: TRBJ2-7
cdr3_aa: ASSFTGDEQY

v_call: TRBV7-9
j_call: TRBJ2-6
cdr3_aa: ASSQGRANVLT

v_call: TRBV5-4
j_call: TRBJ2-2
cdr3_aa: ASSLATSTGELF

v_call: TRBV28
j_call: TRBJ1-2
cdr3_aa: ASTVTGDGYT

v_call: TRBV5-1
j_call: TRBJ2-7
cdr3_aa: ASTPSPGPYEQY

v_call: TRBV5-5
j_call: TRBJ1-2
cdr3_aa: ASSLCRGGGYT

v_call: TRBV5-1
j_call: TRBJ1-6
cdr3_aa: ASGNIDSPLH

v_call: TRBV15
j_call: TRBJ2-1
cdr3_aa: ATSTGAGGNYNEQF

v_call: TRBV19
j_call: TRBJ1-1
cdr3_aa: ASRQGVYGEAF

v_call: TRBV19
j_call: TRBJ2-1
cdr3_aa: ASSTSGGASEQF

v_call: TRBV25-1
j_call: TRBJ2-1
cdr3_aa: ASSARDYLYNEQF

v_call: TRBV5-6
j_call: TRBJ1-1
cdr3_aa: ASSPFDERPEAF

v_call: TRBV21-1
j_call: TRBJ2-7
cdr3_aa: ASSRDGYEQY

v_call: TRBV28
j_call: TRBJ1-4
cdr3_aa: ASSSGDSGYEKLF

v_call: TRBV2
j_call: TRBJ1-6
cdr3_aa: ASRPTGGSPRAQSSYNSPLH